Listed below are T cell receptor beta chains from one sample, sequenced in a study of OX40 agonist ivuxolimab in advanced cancers. Sequenced by immunoSEQ multiplex PCR; TCRdb stores in-frame clones only, minus some. Here the sample spans roughly 62,000 clones, roughly 88% being singletons. The sequencing used CD4+ or CD8+ T cells sorted from blood, collected in a trial of the OX40 agonist ivuxolimab. These receptor sequences come from an adult with an advanced solid tumor such as melanoma, head and neck, liver or kidney cancer. The CDR3 runs from the conserved cysteine through the conserved F or W. A D gene is named only where the DNA matches it firmly. Rows give clone size only sometimes, using once, few, many, or a class for an expanded clone.

V	J	D	size	DNA	CDR3
TRBV7-3	TRBJ2-7	NA	NA	TGTGCCAGCAGCTCTCCGGGCCGAGGGCACGAGCAGTACTTC	CASSSPGRGHEQYF
TRBV5-1	TRBJ2-1	NA	NA	TGCGCCAGCAGCTTGGATACGGGGGCATCCTACAATGAGCAGTTCTTC	CASSLDTGASYNEQFF
TRBV5-6	TRBJ1-4	TRBD1	once	TGTGCCAGCAGCTTAGGGACAGGGGGCTTAGAAAAACTGTTTTTT	CASSLGTGGLEKLFF
TRBV29-1	TRBJ1-1	TRBD1	NA	TGCAGCGTTGTAGACAGGGTGGCTGGCACTGAAGCTTTCTTT	CSVVDRVAGTEAFF
TRBV29-1	TRBJ2-1	NA	NA	TGCAGCGTTCATCCTCTTGGCGGGTGGCTAAATGAGCAGTTCTTC	CSVHPLGGWLNEQFF
TRBV9	TRBJ1-1	NA	NA	TGTGCCAGCAGCGCGACAGGCGCCGCCACTGAAGCTTTCTTT	CASSATGAATEAFF
TRBV6-6	TRBJ2-1	NA	few	TGTGCCAGCAGTTCCATCGGCGGCCACAATGAGCAGTTCTTC	CASSSIGGHNEQFF
TRBV9	TRBJ2-5	NA	NA	TGTGCCAGCAGCCCCACGGTAGCAGAGACCCAGTACTTC	CASSPTVAETQYF
TRBV19	TRBJ1-5	TRBD1	NA	TGTGCCAGTCTGACCGGAACGGGACAGGGGAATCAGCCCCAGCATTTT	CASLTGTGQGNQPQHF
TRBV7-8	TRBJ2-7	NA	NA	TGTGCCAGCACCGGGGGCCGGTACGAGCAGTACTTC	CASTGGRYEQYF
TRBV6-5	TRBJ1-5	NA	once	TGTGCCAGCACCGACGGGGCGGGGCCCCAGCATTTT	CASTDGAGPQHF
TRBV27	TRBJ1-5	NA	few	TGTGCCAGCGGAGGGGGGGGGTTGGGGCCCCAGCATTTT	CASGGGGLGPQHF
TRBV15	TRBJ2-5	NA	few	TGTGCCACCAGCAGAGCCCCCCCTCGGAGCGGAGGGGAGACCCAGTACTTC	CATSRAPPRSGGETQYF
TRBV6-4	TRBJ1-5	NA	NA	TGTGCCAGCAGTCGGGACCCATATCAGCCCCAGCATTTT	CASSRDPYQPQHF
TRBV18	TRBJ2-7	TRBD1	NA	TGTGCCAGCTCACCTGGACAGGGGGTCTACGAGCAGTACTTC	CASSPGQGVYEQYF
TRBV6-1	TRBJ2-7	NA	once	TGTGCCAGCAGTGCATCTGGATACGAGCAGTACTTC	CASSASGYEQYF